This TCR beta chain was obtained from a study of blood T cells in healthy people across ages. The study's findings and limits: TCR beta diversity correlated strongly with naive T cell percentage. Comparison with aged donors showed that long-lived donors had more naive CD4+ cells and higher diversity. Unknown donor CMV status possibly confounded expanded clonotype changes.

The CDR3 has 14 amino acids. Between the trimmed V and J ends, which lost 5 bases and 7 bases, there was a span of 14 bases. Germline V lookup: CDR1 SEHNR, CDR2 FQNEAQ (reference sequence). This clonotype appeared a few times. The antigen is not known. The second PCR ran roughly 6 to 12 cycles with a sample-barcoded 5' primer and J-beta primers. Each cDNA molecule, via a template-switch adaptor with 12 random nucleotides, was tagged. Via MiXCR, TCRdb re-called the 5' RACE reads, giving one row per CDR3 protein. The repertoire has some 700,000 distinct CDR3 sequences, roughly 44% of them found once; the top ten carry 20% to 25%.

This receptor was obtained from a woman between 55 and 75 years old in good health. The sequenced sample was blood. The chain is built from TRBV7-9 and TRBJ1-4; the D gene is possibly TRBD1 (6 bases). Here the CDR3 reads CASSVQGTVEKLFF. CDR3 nucleotide sequence: TGTGCCAGCAGCGTACAGGGCACCGTTGAAAAACTGTTTTTT.